Shown below are 26 T cell receptor beta chains from a single sample sequenced in a study of T-cell memory formation after mild COVID-19. Each CDR3 protein is one row after TCRdb ran MiXCR on the 5' RACE reads. This sample has more than 250,000 distinct CDR3 sequences; about 17% occur once, and the top ten carry about 23%. The sequenced material came from PBMCs or a T cell subset sorted from them (not recorded which). The origin of the receptors is a man between 18 and 29 years old who had mild COVID-19 (a few samples of this study predate the infection). Cell type and time point are not known.

The DNA for the CDR3 is TGTGCCAGCAGCTCCCCTCGGACGGGGGGTGACACCGGGGAGCTGTTTTTT. Its translation: CASSSPRTGGDTGELFF. V is TRBV7-2 and J is TRBJ2-2; 7 nucleotides agree with TRBD2. J was trimmed by 3 bases and V by 4 bases; bases with no gene match: 11. This CDR3 spans 17 amino acids. Germline lookup yields CDR1 SGHTA and CDR2 FQGNSA.

This clonotype was counted between two and nine times. The chain links TRBV20-1 to TRBJ2-7; 8 bases map to TRBD2. The CDR3 contains 14 residues. Trimming cost V 6 bases and J 5 bases; bases outside gene matches: 12. The germline gives CDR1 DFQATT, CDR2 SNEGSKA (reference sequence). DNA for the CDR3: TGCAGTGCCATCCGCGGGGGGCTGCCCGACGAGCAGTACTTC. The encoded protein is CSAIRGGLPDEQYF.

A few counts support this clonotype. The chain joins TRBV9 to TRBJ2-2; no definite D call. V was shortened by 1 base and J by 0 bases, with 4 bases between the two germline ends. Germline V lookup: CDR1 SGDLS, CDR2 YYNGEE. The CDR3 length is 14 residues. The CDR3 bases are TGTGCCAGCAGCGTAACATCGAACACCGGGGAGCTGTTTTTT. Its translation: CASSVTSNTGELFF.

The chain recombines TRBV7-2 with TRBJ1-1, with 8 positions matching TRBD1. The CDR3 covers 16 residues. The ends lost 5 bases at V and 4 bases at J; junction bases unmatched: 12. Germline values: CDR1 SGHTA, CDR2 FQGNSA. The CDR3 is CASSQYLGQGSTEAFF. The CDR3 DNA follows: TGTGCCAGCAGCCAATACCTTGGACAGGGATCCACTGAAGCTTTCTTT.

The rearrangement joins TRBV5-6 to TRBJ2-3; tentatively, D is TRBD1 (5 bases). The V and J ends lost 5 bases and 4 bases respectively, with 17 bases between them. Germline V lookup: CDR1 SGHDT, CDR2 YYEEEE. The CDR3 has 15 amino acids. CDR3 loop: CASSPTPRAADTQYF. CDR3 nucleotides: TGTGCCAGCAGTCCCACCCCCAGGGCCGCAGATACGCAGTATTTT. The complete variable domain, with remaining parts taken from reference TRBV5-6 and TRBJ2-3, reads DAGVTQSPTHLIKTRGQQVTLRCSPKSGHDTVSWYQQALGQGPQFIFQYYEEEERQRGNFPDRFSGHQFPNYSSELNVNALLLGDSALYLCASSPTPRAADTQYFGPGTRLTVL.

This chain connects TRBV9 to TRBJ2-7, with 7 bases identical to TRBD1. Per the germline V gene, CDR1 is SGDLS and CDR2 is YYNGEE. The ends lost 5 bases at V and 3 bases at J; junction bases unmatched: 5. The CDR3 runs to 13 residues. In DNA form, the CDR3 reads TGTGCCAGCAGGAGGGGGCAGAGCTACGAGCAGTACTTC. As protein: CASRRGQSYEQYF.

This clonotype was seen a few times. The chain uses TRBV6-2 or TRBV6-3 and TRBJ2-1; a possible D gene is TRBD1 (5 bases). The V gene lost 4 bases and the J gene lost 0 bases, with 16 bases spanning the gap. Germline CDR1 MNHEY, CDR2 SVGEGT. This CDR3 has 17 residues. CDR3 region: CASSSPRGPISYNEQFF. CDR3 coding DNA: TGTGCCAGCAGTTCCCCAAGGGGTCCAATCTCCTACAATGAGCAGTTCTTC.

The chain joins TRBV5-1 to TRBJ2-1; TRBD1 matches 10 bases. CDR3 length equals 14 residues. Germline-derived CDR1 and CDR2 are SGHRS and YFSETQ. V was pared by 9 bases and J by 5 bases, with 8 bases of the junction left unmatched. Written as DNA, the CDR3 is TGCGCCACCTCCAGGGGGACAGGGGACAATGAGCAGTTCTTC. It translates to CATSRGTGDNEQFF. Looking up the rest from reference TRBV5-1 and TRBJ2-1 gives the full variable domain: KAGVTQTPRYLIKTRGQQVTLSCSPISGHRSVSWYQQTPGQGLQFLFEYFSETQRNKGNFPGRFSGRQFSNSRSEMNVSTLELGDSALYLCATSRGTGDNEQFFGPGTRLTVL.

This clonotype has a handful of counts. CDR3 nucleotides: TGTGCCACCGCAGGGTCCTCCTACAATGAGCAGTTCTTC. This encodes CATAGSSYNEQFF. The rearrangement uses TRBV7-9 and TRBJ2-1, with a tentative D call TRBD1 (5 bases). Germline V gene lookup returns CDR1 SEHNR and CDR2 FQNEAQ (reference sequence). This CDR3 comprises 13 residues. The V and J ends lost 10 bases and 0 bases respectively, with 10 bases between them.

This clonotype occurred many times. V is TRBV3-1 and J is TRBJ2-7, with a possible D match to TRBD2 (6 bases). The CDR3 spans 14 residues. Germline V gene sequence: CDR1 LGHDT, CDR2 YNNKEL (reference sequence). Trimming took off 4 bases at V and 3 bases at J, with 13 bases between the two ends. The CDR3: CASSPGTGLYEQYV. Written as DNA, the CDR3 is TGTGCCAGCAGCCCAGGGACTGGACTCTACGAGCAGTACGTC.

The V and J genes are TRBV16 and TRBJ1-1; D is unclear. V shed 4 bases and J shed 1 base, with 13 bases lying between them. Germline CDR1 and CDR2: KGHSY and FQNENV. The CDR3 loop spans 15 amino acids. The CDR3 DNA reads TGTGCCAGCAGCCTTACGGGCCTTCAGAACACTGAAGCTTTCTTT. It is translated as CASSLTGLQNTEAFF.

The CDR3 sequence: CASSILAGGEQFF. In nucleotides, the CDR3 is TGTGCCAGCAGCATACTAGCGGGGGGTGAGCAGTTCTTC. This chain links TRBV3-1 with TRBJ2-1; 12 nucleotides agree with TRBD2. The CDR3 runs 13 residues. Germline V CDR1 and CDR2: LGHDT, YNNKEL (reference sequence). J gave up 9 bases and V 5 bases, and 2 bases lay outside the gene matches.

At least ten counts were recorded for this clonotype. The J gene is TRBJ2-5, the V gene TRBV7-2; TRBD2 matches 7 bases. The germline gives CDR1 SGHTA, CDR2 FQGNSA. V trimming: 4 bases; J trimming: 1 base; junction bases outside the gene matches: 3. The CDR3 totals 14 residues. The CDR3 loop reads CASSSAGTQETQYF. The CDR3 region has the DNA TGTGCCAGCAGCTCAGCGGGGACCCAAGAGACCCAGTACTTC.

The chain is built from TRBV28 and TRBJ1-1; perhaps TRBD1 as D (5 bases). Trimming pared 2 bases from V and 3 bases from J, leaving 10 bases between. The CDR3 is 14 amino acids. Looked up from germline, CDR1 is MDHEN and CDR2 is SYDVKM. CDR3 loop: CASSLPPGDTEAFF. Written as DNA, the CDR3 is TGTGCCAGCAGTTTACCCCCGGGGGACACTGAAGCTTTCTTT.

This clonotype was found a few times. The rearrangement links TRBV6-5 to TRBJ1-5; D might be TRBD1 (5 bases). The germline V gene encodes CDR1 MNHEY and CDR2 SVGAGI. The CDR3 is 14 amino acids. The V end lost 2 bases, the J end lost 9 bases, and 14 bases lay between the germline ends. The chain's CDR3 is CASSYGGEGRPQHF. As DNA, the CDR3 is TGTGCCAGCAGTTACGGGGGTGAGGGGAGGCCCCAGCATTTT.

The chain joins TRBV6-5 to TRBJ2-5, with D possibly matching TRBD2 (7 bases). Germline-derived CDR1 and CDR2 are MNHEY and SVGAGI. The V and J ends lost 0 bases and 5 bases respectively, with 13 bases between them. CDR3 length: 15 amino acids. The CDR3 here is CASSYSKGGRETQYF. The CDR3, as DNA: TGTGCCAGCAGTTACTCGAAGGGGGGGAGGGAGACCCAGTACTTC.

This clonotype was detected a few times. The gene calls are TRBV6-5 and TRBJ1-4; TRBD1 aligns across 9 bases. Trimming took 8 bases from V and 8 from J; bases not matched to a gene: 9. There are 14 residues in the CDR3. Germline-derived CDR1 and CDR2 are MNHEY and SVGAGI. This chain's CDR3 is CASARQGVLEKLFF. The CDR3 DNA follows: TGTGCCAGCGCTCGACAGGGGGTTCTCGAAAAACTGTTTTTT.

The CDR3 nucleotides are TGCAGTGCCCGGGGGCCCCTGAACACTGAAGCTTTCTTT. This encodes CSARGPLNTEAFF. The chain joins TRBV20-1 to TRBJ1-1; possible D gene TRBD1, 6 bases. The germline gives CDR1 DFQATT, CDR2 SNEGSKA (reference sequence). Trimming took off 6 bases at V and 0 bases at J, with 11 bases between the two ends. The CDR3 consists of 13 residues.

The table lists this clonotype with a few counts. This sequence joins TRBV5-1 and TRBJ2-3, with 10 bases that match TRBD2. Unmatched junction bases numbered 11, after V lost 8 bases and J lost 5 bases. Germline lookup yields CDR1 SGHRS and CDR2 YFSETQ. This CDR3 is 15 amino acids long. CDR3 nucleotide sequence: TGCGCCAGTAAACTAGCGGGGAAGAGTGGAGATACGCAGTATTTT. It codes for CASKLAGKSGDTQYF.

This chain uses TRBV5-1 with TRBJ2-1, with 7 nucleotides matching TRBD1. The germline V gene has CDR1 SGHRS and CDR2 YFSETQ. The CDR3 runs to 13 residues. J gave up 5 bases and V 6 bases, and 5 bases lay outside the gene matches. The DNA for the CDR3 is TGCGCCAGCACCCTGACAGGGCACAATGAGCAGTTCTTC. It encodes CASTLTGHNEQFF.

This clonotype has more than one count but fewer than ten. The chain carries TRBV7-3 and TRBJ2-5, with 9 bases identical to TRBD1. The CDR3 length is 14 residues. Trimming removed 5 bases from V and 5 bases from J; junction bases left unmatched: 6. Germline CDR1 and CDR2: SGHTA and FQGTGA. For the CDR3, the DNA is TGTGCCAGCAGCGCCGGGACAGGGAGGGAGACCCAGTACTTC. Amino acid sequence: CASSAGTGRETQYF. The full variable domain, in which reference TRBV7-3 and TRBJ2-5 provide the parts outside the CDR3, is GAGVSQTPSNKVTEKGKYVELRCDPISGHTALYWYRQSLGQGPEFLIYFQGTGAADDSGLPNDRFFAVRPEGSVSTLKIQRTERGDSAVYLCASSAGTGRETQYFGPGTRLLVL.

V and J are TRBV2 and TRBJ2-7, with TRBD2 identical over 12 bases. Germline V gene data show CDR1 as SNHLY and CDR2 as FYNNEI. The CDR3 sequence is 13 residues long. Unmatched junction bases numbered 6, after V lost 8 bases and J lost 7 bases. The CDR3 protein is CASRLAGAGEQYF. The CDR3 nucleotides are TGTGCCAGCCGACTAGCGGGGGCCGGGGAGCAGTACTTC.

This clonotype was found many times. This chain links TRBV7-2 with TRBJ2-7; the D is unclear. Germline CDR1 reads SGHTA; CDR2 reads FQGNSA. Trimming left V 4 bases short and J 1 base short, with 11 bases between. The CDR3 covers 14 residues. CDR3 nucleotides: TGTGCCAGCAGCTACTGGGCCTTATCCTACGAGCAGTACTTC. Translated, it gives CASSYWALSYEQYF.

This clonotype was seen many times. The chain links TRBV25-1 to TRBJ1-4; D not certain. The CDR3 is 12 residues long. V lost 4 bases, J lost 5 bases, and 5 bases lay in between. The germline CDR1 and CDR2 sequences are MGHDK and SYGVNS. The CDR3 sequence is CASSGTNEKLFF. The CDR3 coding sequence is TGTGCCAGCAGTGGAACCAATGAAAAACTGTTTTTT.

This clonotype was recorded a few times. The chain couples TRBV5-1 to TRBJ1-1; D is ambiguous. In germline, CDR1 is SGHRS, CDR2 YFSETQ. The CDR3 length is 12 residues. Trimming cost V 2 bases and J 4 bases, with 6 bases left between them. The CDR3 bases are TGCGCCAGCAGCTTAAGAAGCACTGAAGCTTTCTTT. The encoded protein is CASSLRSTEAFF.

This clonotype has only a few counts. The chain couples TRBV20-1 to TRBJ2-4, with no clear D. Trimming removed 2 bases from V and 1 base from J, with 12 bases in between. The CDR3 covers 15 residues. Germline-derived CDR1 and CDR2 are DFQATT and SNEGSKA (reference sequence). CDR3 in DNA: TGCAGTGCTAGAATTCTGGGATCGGCCAAAAACATTCAGTACTTC. Its translation is CSARILGSAKNIQYF.